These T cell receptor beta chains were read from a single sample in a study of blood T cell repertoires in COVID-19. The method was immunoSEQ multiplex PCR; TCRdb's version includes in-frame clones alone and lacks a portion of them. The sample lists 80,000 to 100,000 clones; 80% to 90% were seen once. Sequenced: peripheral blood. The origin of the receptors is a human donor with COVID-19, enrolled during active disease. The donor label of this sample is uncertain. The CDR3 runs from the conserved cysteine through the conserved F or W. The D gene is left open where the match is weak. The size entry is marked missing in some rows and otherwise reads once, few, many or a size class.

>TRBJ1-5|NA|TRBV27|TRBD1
TGTGCCAGCAGTAGGTCGACAGGGAACAATCAGCCCCAGCATTTT
CASSRSTGNNQPQHF
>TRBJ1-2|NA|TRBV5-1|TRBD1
TGCGCCAGCAGCTCAGAGGGGGCAGGGAAGGTCGACTACACCTTC
CASSSEGAGKVDYTF
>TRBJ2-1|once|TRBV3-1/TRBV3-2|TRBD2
TGTGCCAGCAGATCGACTAGCGGGGGGGATGAGCAGTTCTTC
CASRSTSGGDEQFF
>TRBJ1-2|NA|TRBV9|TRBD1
TGTGCCAGCACGCCTCAGGGGGCTAACTATGGCTACACCTTC
CASTPQGANYGYTF
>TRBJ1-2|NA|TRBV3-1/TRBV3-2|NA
TGTGCCAGCAGCCAAGAAGGGGGAACTCTCAATGGCTACACCTTC
CASSQEGGTLNGYTF
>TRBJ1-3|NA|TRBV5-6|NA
TGTGCCAGCAGTCTCAGGGACAACTCTGGAAACACCATATATTTT
CASSLRDNSGNTIYF
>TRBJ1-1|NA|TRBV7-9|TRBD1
TGTGCCAGCAGCAGACAGGGCGCGTTGAACACTGAAGCTTTCTTT
CASSRQGALNTEAFF
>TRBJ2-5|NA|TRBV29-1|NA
TGCAGCGGGGGTCCCCCTCAAGAGACCCAGTACTTC
CSGGPPQETQYF
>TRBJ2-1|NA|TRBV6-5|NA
TGTGCCAGCAGTCCCGGGACACCGGACAATGAGCAGTTCTTC
CASSPGTPDNEQFF
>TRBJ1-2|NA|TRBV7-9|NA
TGTGCCAGCACCGAAGAAGTGTCCAGCTATGGCTACACCTTC
CASTEEVSSYGYTF
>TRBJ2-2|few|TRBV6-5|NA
TGTGCCAGTACCGACACGAACACCGGGGAGCTGTTTTTT
CASTDTNTGELFF
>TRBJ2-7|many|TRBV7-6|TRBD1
TGTGCCAGCAGCCAGGGACAGGGGTACTCCTACGAGCAGTACTTC
CASSQGQGYSYEQYF
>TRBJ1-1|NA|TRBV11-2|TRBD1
TGTGCCAGCAGCTTAGGGGACAGGTTATTCAACACTGAAGCTTTCTTT
CASSLGDRLFNTEAFF
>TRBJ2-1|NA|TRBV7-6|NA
TGTGCCAGCAGCTTAGTAGGGGTCGGAGGGTGGGATGAGCAGTTCTTC
CASSLVGVGGWDEQFF
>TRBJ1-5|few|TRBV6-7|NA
TGTGCCAGCAGTTACCCCTCCGGGGGACCATCAATGGGAAAGGGACAGCATTTT
CASSYPSGGPSMGKGQHF
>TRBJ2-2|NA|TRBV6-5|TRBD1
TGTGCCAGCAGTTACTCGGGACAGGGGAACACCGGGGAGCTGTTTTTT
CASSYSGQGNTGELFF
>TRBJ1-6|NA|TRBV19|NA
TGTGCCAGTAGTAGGGGAGGGGGAGCCACGTTGGTTAATTCACCCCTCCACTTT
CASSRGGGATLVNSPLHF
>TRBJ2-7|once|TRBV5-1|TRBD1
TGCGCCAGCAGCTGGCCCCGGGGACAGGGGTTCTCCTACGAGCAGTACTTC
CASSWPRGQGFSYEQYF
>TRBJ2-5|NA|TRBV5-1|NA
TGCGCCAGCAGAGGCGGGGTGGGGACTGGGACCCAGTACTTC
CASRGGVGTGTQYF
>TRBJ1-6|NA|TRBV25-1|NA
TGTGCCAGCAGTGAGGGGGCGTCCTATTTCTCCTATAATTCACCCCTCCACTTT
CASSEGASYFSYNSPLHF
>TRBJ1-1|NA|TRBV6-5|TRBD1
TGTGCCAGCAGTACCGGACAGGGCTTCACTGAAGCTTTCTTT
CASSTGQGFTEAFF
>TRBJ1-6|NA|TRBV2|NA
TGTGCCAGCCGGAACAGGAATTCACCCCTCCACTTT
CASRNRNSPLHF
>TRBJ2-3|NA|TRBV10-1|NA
TGCGCCAGCAGTGACGGGCAGGGCCAAACAGATACGCAGTATTTT
CASSDGQGQTDTQYF
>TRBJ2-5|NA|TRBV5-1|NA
TGCGCCAGCACCCCCGGGAGCGCTCAAGAGACCCAGTACTTC
CASTPGSAQETQYF
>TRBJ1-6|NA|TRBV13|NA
TGTGCCAGCAGCTTAGTAAGGGGTGGTGGGTCACCCCTCCACTTT
CASSLVRGGGSPLHF
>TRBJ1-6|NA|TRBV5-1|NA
TGCGCCAGCAGCAGGCAGGGCGAGGAATCACCCCTCCACTTT
CASSRQGEESPLHF
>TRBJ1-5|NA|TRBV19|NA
TGTGCCAGTAGTTCGATATACAGGGAAGGGAGAAGCAATCAGCCCCAGCATTTT
CASSSIYREGRSNQPQHF
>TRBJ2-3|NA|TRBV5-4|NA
TGTGCCAGCAGCCAGATTAGCGATGGAGATACGCAGTATTTT
CASSQISDGDTQYF
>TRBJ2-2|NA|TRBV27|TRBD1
TGTGCCAGCAGGGAGGGGGACAGGGAGGAAACCGGGGAGCTGTTTTTT
CASREGDREETGELFF
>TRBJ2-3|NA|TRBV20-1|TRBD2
TGCAGTGCTAGTCCTAGCGGGAGTCTTGGTACAGATACGCAGTATTTT
CSASPSGSLGTDTQYF
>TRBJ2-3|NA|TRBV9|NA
TGTGCCAGCAGTGGTTTTTTGGCGGGCACAGATACGCAGTATTTT
CASSGFLAGTDTQYF
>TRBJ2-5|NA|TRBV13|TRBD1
TGTGCCAGCAGCTCCGGACAGGCCCAAGAGACCCAGTACTTC
CASSSGQAQETQYF
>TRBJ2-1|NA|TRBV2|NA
TGTGCCAGCAGGAGGGAGAATGAGCAGTTCTTC
CASRRENEQFF
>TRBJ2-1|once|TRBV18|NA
TGTGCCAGCTCCCCTTACCACGGGCGGGGAGCCGCCTCCTACAATGAGCAGTTCTTC
CASSPYHGRGAASYNEQFF
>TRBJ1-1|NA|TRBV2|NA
TGTGCCAGCGGGGCCAGGATGAACACTGAAGCTTTCTTT
CASGARMNTEAFF
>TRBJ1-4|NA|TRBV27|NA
TGTGCCAGCAGTACAAAGTCCGGGGGATTAGAAAAACTGTTTTTT
CASSTKSGGLEKLFF
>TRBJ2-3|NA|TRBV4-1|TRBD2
TGCGCCAGCAGCCAGCCGCGCGGGGGGGGCACAGATACGCAGTATTTT
CASSQPRGGGTDTQYF
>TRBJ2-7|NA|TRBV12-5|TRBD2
TGTGCTAGTGCCAGTAGCGGGAACTCCTACGAGCAGTACTTC
CASASSGNSYEQYF
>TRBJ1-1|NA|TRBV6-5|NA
TGTGCCAGCAGTTACTCCCAGGCGATGAACACTGAAGCTTTCTTT
CASSYSQAMNTEAFF
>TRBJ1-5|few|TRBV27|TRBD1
TGTGCCAGCAGTTTAGGACAGGGGGCCGATCAGCCCCAGCATTTT
CASSLGQGADQPQHF
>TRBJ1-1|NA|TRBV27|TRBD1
TGTGCCAGCACGTTCACAGGGGGTGCTGAAGCTTTCTTT
CASTFTGGAEAFF
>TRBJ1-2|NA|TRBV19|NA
TGTGCCAGTAGTATGAGAGAGGGCGTCGATGGCTACACCTTC
CASSMREGVDGYTF
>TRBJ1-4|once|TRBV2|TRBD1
TGTGCCAGCAGTGAGGACAGGGTTGGAAAACTGTTTTTT
CASSEDRVGKLFF